The next 4 T cell receptor beta chains were all read from a single sample in a study of cytomegalovirus exposure and HLA in healthy donors (dated by TCRdb to about 2017). The library was built by means of the immunoSEQ multiplex PCR assay. For the multiplex PCR, a mixture combining 60 forward primers for TCR Vbeta segments and 13 reverse primers for TCR Jbeta segments was used. Imported from immuneACCESS, the table was reduced by TCRdb to in-frame sequences with V and J called. These copies leave out some clones; in studies compared against another copy, an unresolved V gene accounts for under half, and the cause of the remainder is not known. Present in this sample are about 300,000 clones, about nine tenths of which were seen just once. The ten most abundant clones make up 4% of the sample. Sequencing used PBMCs. Every receptor here comes from a middle-aged man in good health and CMV-seropositive.

The chain combines TRBV6-5 with TRBJ2-7; possibly TRBD2 for D (7 bases). Trimming shortened V by 3 bases and J by 4 bases, and 16 bases separated the two germline ends. CDR1 is MNHEY and CDR2 is SVGAGI in the germline V gene. The CDR3 extends over 15 amino acids. CDR3 DNA: TGTGCCAGCAGTTATGGCGGGGGCGCCTTATACGAGCAGTACTTC. This gives the protein CASSYGGGALYEQYF.

This clone has only one observation. The chain's CDR3 is CASTTLGGGGDEQFF. CDR3 coding DNA: TGTGCCAGCACCACACTGGGCGGGGGTGGGGATGAGCAGTTCTTC. The V gene is TRBV5-4, the J gene TRBJ2-1; TRBD2 matches 7 bases. The CDR3 extends over 15 amino acids. V lost 6 bases, J lost 8 bases, and 14 bases stayed unmatched. The germline V gene encodes CDR1 SGHNT and CDR2 YYREEE (reference sequence).

This chain connects TRBV7-9 to TRBJ1-2; D possibly corresponds to TRBD1 (5 bases). V dropped 2 bases and J dropped 3 bases, with 16 bases sitting between them. The CDR3 is 16 amino acids. Germline-derived CDR1 and CDR2 are SEHNR and FQNEAQ (reference sequence). CDR3 sequence: CASSLSGGGKHYGYTF. The DNA of the CDR3 is TGTGCCAGCAGCTTAAGCGGGGGGGGAAAGCACTATGGCTACACCTTC.

V and J are TRBV7-2 and TRBJ2-1; D uncertain. The CDR3 is made up of 14 amino acids. Germline CDR1 is SGHTA and CDR2 is FQGNSA. The V end was cut by 5 bases, the J end by 7 bases, with 15 bases between. The CDR3 spells CASSDQVWLNEQFF. The CDR3 bases are TGTGCCAGCAGCGACCAGGTCTGGTTAAATGAGCAGTTCTTC.